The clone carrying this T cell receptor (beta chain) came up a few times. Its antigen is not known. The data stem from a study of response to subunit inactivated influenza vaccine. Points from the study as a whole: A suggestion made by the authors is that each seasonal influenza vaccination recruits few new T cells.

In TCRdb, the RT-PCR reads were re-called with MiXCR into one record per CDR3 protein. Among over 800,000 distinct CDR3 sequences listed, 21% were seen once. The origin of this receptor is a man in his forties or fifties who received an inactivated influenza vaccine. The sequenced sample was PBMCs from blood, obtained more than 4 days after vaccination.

The CDR3 DNA sequence: TGCAGTGCTAGCCGGACTAAAATACGCAATCAGCCCCAGCATTTT. The encoded protein is CSASRTKIRNQPQHF. The rearrangement uses TRBV20-1 and TRBJ1-5; unclear D gene. The length of the CDR3 is 15 residues. Germline loops: CDR1 DFQATT, CDR2 SNEGSKA (reference sequence). Trimming took 3 bases from V and 2 from J, leaving 14 bases between them.